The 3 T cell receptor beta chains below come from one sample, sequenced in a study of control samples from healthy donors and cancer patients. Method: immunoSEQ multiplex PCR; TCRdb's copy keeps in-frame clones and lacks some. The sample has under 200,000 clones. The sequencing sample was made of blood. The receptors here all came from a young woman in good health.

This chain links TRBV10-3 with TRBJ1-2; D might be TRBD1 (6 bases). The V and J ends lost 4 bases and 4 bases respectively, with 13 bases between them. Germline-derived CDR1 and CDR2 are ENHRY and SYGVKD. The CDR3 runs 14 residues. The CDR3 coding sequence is TGTGCCATCAGTGGTCCGGGACAAGCCTATGGCTACACCTTC. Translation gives CAISGPGQAYGYTF.

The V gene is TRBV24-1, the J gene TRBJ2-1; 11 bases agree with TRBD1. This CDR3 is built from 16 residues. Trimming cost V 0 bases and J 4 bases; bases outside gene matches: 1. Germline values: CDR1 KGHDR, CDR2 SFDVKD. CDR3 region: CATSDLRDRGYNEQFF. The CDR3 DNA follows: TGTGCCACCAGTGATTTGCGGGACAGGGGGTACAATGAGCAGTTCTTC.

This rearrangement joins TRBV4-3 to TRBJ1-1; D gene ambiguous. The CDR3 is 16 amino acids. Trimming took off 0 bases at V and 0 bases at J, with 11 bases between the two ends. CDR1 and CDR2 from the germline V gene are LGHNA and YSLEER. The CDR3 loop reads CASSQEVAEVNTEAFF. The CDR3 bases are TGCGCCAGCAGCCAAGAAGTAGCGGAGGTGAACACTGAAGCTTTCTTT.